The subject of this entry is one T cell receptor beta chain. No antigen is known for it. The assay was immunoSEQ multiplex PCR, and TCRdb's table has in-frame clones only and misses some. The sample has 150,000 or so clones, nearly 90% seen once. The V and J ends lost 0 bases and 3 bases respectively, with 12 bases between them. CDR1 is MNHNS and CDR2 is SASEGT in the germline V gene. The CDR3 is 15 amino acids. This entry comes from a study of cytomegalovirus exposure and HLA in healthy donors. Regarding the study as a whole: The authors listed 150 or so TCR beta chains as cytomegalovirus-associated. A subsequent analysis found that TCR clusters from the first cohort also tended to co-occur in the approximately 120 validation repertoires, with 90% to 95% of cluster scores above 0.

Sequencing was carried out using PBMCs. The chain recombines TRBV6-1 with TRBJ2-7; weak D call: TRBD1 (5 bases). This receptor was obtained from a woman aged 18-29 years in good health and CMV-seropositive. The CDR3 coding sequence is TGTGCCAGCAGTGAAGCCCAGTTTACAGGCTACGAGCAGTACTTC. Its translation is CASSEAQFTGYEQYF.